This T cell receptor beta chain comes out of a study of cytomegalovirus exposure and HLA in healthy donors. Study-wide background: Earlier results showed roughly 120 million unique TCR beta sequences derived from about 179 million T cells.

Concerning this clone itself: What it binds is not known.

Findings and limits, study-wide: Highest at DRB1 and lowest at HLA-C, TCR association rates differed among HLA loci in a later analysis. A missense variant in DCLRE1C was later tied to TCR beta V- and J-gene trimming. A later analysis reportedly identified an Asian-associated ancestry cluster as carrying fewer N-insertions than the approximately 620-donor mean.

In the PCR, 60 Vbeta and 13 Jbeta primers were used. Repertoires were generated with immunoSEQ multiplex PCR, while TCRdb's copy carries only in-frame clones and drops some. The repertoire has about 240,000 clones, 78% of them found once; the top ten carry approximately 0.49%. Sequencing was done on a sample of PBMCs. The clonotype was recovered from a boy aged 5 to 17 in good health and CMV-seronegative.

CDR3 bases: TGTGCCAGCAGCCCGACAGACTCCCATAAGGCCCAGCATTTT. It is translated as CASSPTDSHKAQHF. The chain uses TRBV5-5 and TRBJ1-5, with a weak D call TRBD1 (5 bases). The ends were cut back, 4 bases at V and 11 bases at J, with 19 bases in the middle. CDR1 is SGHKS and CDR2 is YYEKEE in the germline V gene (reference sequence). This CDR3 is built from 14 residues.